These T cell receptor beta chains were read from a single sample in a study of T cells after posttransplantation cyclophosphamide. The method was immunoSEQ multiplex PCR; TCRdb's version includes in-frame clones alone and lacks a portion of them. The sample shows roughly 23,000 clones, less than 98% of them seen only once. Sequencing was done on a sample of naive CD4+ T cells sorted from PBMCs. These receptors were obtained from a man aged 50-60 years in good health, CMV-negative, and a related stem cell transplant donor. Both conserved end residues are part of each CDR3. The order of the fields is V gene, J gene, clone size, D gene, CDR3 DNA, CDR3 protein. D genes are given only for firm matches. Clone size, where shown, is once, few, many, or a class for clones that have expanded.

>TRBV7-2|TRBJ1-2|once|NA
TGTGCCAGCACCGTGCACGGGGGAAGTGGTGGCTACACCTTC
CASTVHGGSGGYTF
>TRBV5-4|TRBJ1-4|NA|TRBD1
TGTGCCAGCAGCACTAACGGACAGGGTGAAAAACTGTTTTTT
CASSTNGQGEKLFF
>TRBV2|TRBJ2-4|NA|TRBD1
TGTGCCAGCCGGGACAGTGAAAACATTCAGTACTTC
CASRDSENIQYF
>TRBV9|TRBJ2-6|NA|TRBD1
TGTGCCAGCAGCGGGGGGACAGGGCTTTTGGTCCTGACTTTC
CASSGGTGLLVLTF
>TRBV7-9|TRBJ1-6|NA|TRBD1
TGTGCCAGCAGCCCGGGACAGAACTCCTATAATTCACCCCTCCACTTT
CASSPGQNSYNSPLHF
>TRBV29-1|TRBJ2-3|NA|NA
TGCAGCGTGTACCCAGTCTCCACAGATACGCAGTATTTT
CSVYPVSTDTQYF
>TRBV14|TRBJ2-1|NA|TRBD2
TGTGCCAGCAGCCTGACTAGCGGGGGGGCTATTGAGCAGTTCTTC
CASSLTSGGAIEQFF
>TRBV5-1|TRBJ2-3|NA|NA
TGCGCCAGCAGCTTTAGACAGGGAGGAGATACGCAGTATTTT
CASSFRQGGDTQYF
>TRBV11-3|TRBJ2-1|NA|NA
TGTGCCAGCAGCTCAGCGAGCTCCTACAATGAGCAGTTCTTC
CASSSASSYNEQFF
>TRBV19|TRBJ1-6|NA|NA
TGTGCCAGTTGTCTCAACAACGGGAATTCACCCCTCCACTTT
CASCLNNGNSPLHF
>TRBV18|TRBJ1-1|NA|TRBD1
TGTGCCAGCTCACCGGGACAGCACATGAACACTGAAGCTTTCTTT
CASSPGQHMNTEAFF
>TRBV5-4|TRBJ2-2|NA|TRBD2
TGTGCCAGCAGCTTAAGGACTAGCGGGGTGAACACCGGGGAGCTGTTTTTT
CASSLRTSGVNTGELFF
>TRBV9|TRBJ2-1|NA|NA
TGTGCCAGCAGCGTAGGACAGGTCACACGATACAATGAGCAGTTCTTC
CASSVGQVTRYNEQFF
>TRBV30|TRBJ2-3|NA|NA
TGTGCCTGGAGTTGGGCTGGGTTACTCACAGATACGCAGTATTTT
CAWSWAGLLTDTQYF
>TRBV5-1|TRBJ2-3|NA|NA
TGCGCCAGCAGCTTACGGGCAGATACGCAGTATTTT
CASSLRADTQYF
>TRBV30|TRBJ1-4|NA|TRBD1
TGTGCCTGGAAAAGACCCGGGACAGGGGAAAAACTGTTTTTT
CAWKRPGTGEKLFF
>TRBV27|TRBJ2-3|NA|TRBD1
TGTGCCAGCGTCCGGACAGGGACAAATACGCAGTATTTT
CASVRTGTNTQYF
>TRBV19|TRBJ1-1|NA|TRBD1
TGTGCCAGTATCCCCTGGGGACAGAGTAACACTGAAGCTTTCTTT
CASIPWGQSNTEAFF
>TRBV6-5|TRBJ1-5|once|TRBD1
TGTGCCAGCAGACCAGGGGGTCCCAATAATCAGCCCCAGCATTTT
CASRPGGPNNQPQHF
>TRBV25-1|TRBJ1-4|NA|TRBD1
TGTGCCAGCAGTGGAGACAGGGAAGACAATGAAAAACTGTTTTTT
CASSGDREDNEKLFF
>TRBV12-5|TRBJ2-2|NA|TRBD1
TGTGCTAGTGGTCTACGGACAGGGGGTACGAACACCGGGGAGCTGTTTTTT
CASGLRTGGTNTGELFF
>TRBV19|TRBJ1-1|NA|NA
TGTGCCAGTAACCCCACCGGCCAGGGAGGCGGTGAAGCTTTCTTT
CASNPTGQGGGEAFF
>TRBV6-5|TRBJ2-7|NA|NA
TGTGCCAGCAGTTACTCGAGGGGGATCACTAGGAACGAGCAGTACTTC
CASSYSRGITRNEQYF
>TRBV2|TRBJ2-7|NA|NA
TGTGCCAGCAGTGATGTTGCTAGCTCCTACGAGCAGTACTTC
CASSDVASSYEQYF
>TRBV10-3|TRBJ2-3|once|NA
TGTGCCATCAGCCCTGCCAGTCCAGATACGCAGTATTTT
CAISPASPDTQYF
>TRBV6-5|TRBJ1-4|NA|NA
TGTGCCAGCAGTCCGGGGGTTAATGAAAAACTGTTTTTT
CASSPGVNEKLFF
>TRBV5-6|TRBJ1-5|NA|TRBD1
TGTGCCAGCAGCTTAGGAGGACAGGGCCAGCCCCAGCATTTT
CASSLGGQGQPQHF
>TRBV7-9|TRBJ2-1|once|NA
TGTGCCAGCAGCCGAGGGGGGGGGCCCTACAATGAGCAGTTCTTC
CASSRGGGPYNEQFF
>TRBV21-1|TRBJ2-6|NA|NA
TGTGCCAGCACCCTCCTAGTCTCTGGGGCCAACGTCCTGACTTTC
CASTLLVSGANVLTF
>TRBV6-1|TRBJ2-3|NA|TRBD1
TGTGCCAGCAAACGGACAGGGACCCCAGATACGCAGTATTTT
CASKRTGTPDTQYF
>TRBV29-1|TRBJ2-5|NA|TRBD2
TGCAGTGGGACTAGCGGGAGGGGCGCGGAGACCCAGTACTTC
CSGTSGRGAETQYF
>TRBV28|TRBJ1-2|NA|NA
TGTGCCAGCAGCCTAGGGGGTCGATATGGCTACACCTTC
CASSLGGRYGYTF
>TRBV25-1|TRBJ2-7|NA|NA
TGTGCCAGCAGTGCGCCGTGGGGGGTGAACTACGAGCAGTACTTC
CASSAPWGVNYEQYF
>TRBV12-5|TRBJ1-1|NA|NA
TGTGCTAGTGGTTCCTGGGGGGGATCCAGCACTGAAGCTTTCTTT
CASGSWGGSSTEAFF
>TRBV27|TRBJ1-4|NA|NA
TGTGCCAGCAGTTTGGGAGATGAAAAACTGTTTTTT
CASSLGDEKLFF
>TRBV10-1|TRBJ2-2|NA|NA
TGCGCCAGCAGCCTAGCAAGCACCGGGGAGCTGTTTTTT
CASSLASTGELFF
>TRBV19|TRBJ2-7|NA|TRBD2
TGTGCCAGTAGTATTTTTGCGGGAGCCACCTGGGACGAGCAGTACTTC
CASSIFAGATWDEQYF
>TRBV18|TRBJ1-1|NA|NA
TGTGCCAGCTCACGGGAAATGATGCTACAGGACACTGAAGCTTTCTTT
CASSREMMLQDTEAFF
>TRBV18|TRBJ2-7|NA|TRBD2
TGTGCCAGCTCACCAAATCGCGGGGGAAGCTCCTACGAGCAGTACTTC
CASSPNRGGSSYEQYF
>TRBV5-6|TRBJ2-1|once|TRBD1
TGTGCCAGCAGTCCTCCGGGACAGGGGGCTGTTAATGAGCAGTTCTTC
CASSPPGQGAVNEQFF
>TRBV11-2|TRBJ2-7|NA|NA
TGTGCCAGCAGCTTATCGATTAGCTCCTACGAGCAGTACTTC
CASSLSISSYEQYF
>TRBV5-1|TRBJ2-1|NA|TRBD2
TGCGCCAGCAGCTTGGCCAATTGGGGGCTAGCGGGACACAATGAGCAGTTCTTC
CASSLANWGLAGHNEQFF
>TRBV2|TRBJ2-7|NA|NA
TGTGCCAGCAGTGACCAGGGATTCTCCTACGAGCAGTACTTC
CASSDQGFSYEQYF
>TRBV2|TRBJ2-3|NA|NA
TGTGCCAGCAGGGCTGCGGGGAACACAGATACGCAGTATTTT
CASRAAGNTDTQYF
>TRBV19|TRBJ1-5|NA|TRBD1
TGTGCCAGTAGTGGGACAGGGGGATATAGCAATCAGCCCCAGCATTTT
CASSGTGGYSNQPQHF
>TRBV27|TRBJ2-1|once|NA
TGTGCCAGCAGTTTAACCCGGAATGAGCAGTTCTTC
CASSLTRNEQFF